One and the same sample provided the 30 T cell receptor beta chains below, sequenced in a study of blood T cell repertoires in COVID-19 (dated by TCRdb to about 2020). The method behind the library was the immunoSEQ multiplex PCR assay. TCRdb's version of the immuneACCESS table is confined to in-frame rearrangements and falls short of the full clone set. An unresolved V gene accounts for under half of the shortfall where checked; the remainder is of unknown origin. Counted in this sample were over 250,000 clones; around 89% of them appeared once. Clones ranked in the top ten supply approximately 9.5% of the sample. The sample taken for sequencing was PBMCs or T cells enriched from blood (not recorded which). Receptors originate from a man aged 40-55 years who had recovered from COVID-19.

This CDR3 is CASSVRWAGVETQYF. The CDR3 coding sequence is TGTGCCAGCAGCGTCAGATGGGCAGGGGTAGAGACCCAGTACTTC. The chain joins TRBV11-3 to TRBJ2-5; D might be TRBD1 (6 bases). CDR3 size: 15 residues. Trimming removed 5 bases from V and 4 bases from J, with 17 bases in between. Germline V lookup: CDR1 SGHNT, CDR2 YENEEA.

V gene TRBV9 combines with J gene TRBJ2-5, with 10 bases identical to TRBD1. The V segment lost 4 bases and the J segment 4 bases; nucleotides outside the gene matches: 4. Germline V gives CDR1 SGDLS, CDR2 YYNGEE. This CDR3 region has 14 residues. CDR3 DNA: TGTGCCAGCAGCTTGAGGACAGGGGGAGAGACCCAGTACTTC. Protein product: CASSLRTGGETQYF.

The rearrangement joins TRBV6-2 or TRBV6-3 to TRBJ1-2, with 9 positions matching TRBD1. Germline CDR1 MNHEY, CDR2 SVGEGT. The CDR3 covers 16 residues. The V gene end was trimmed by 5 bases and the J gene end by 8 bases; junction bases not matched to a gene: 15. CDR3 in amino acids: CASSVRRDREGEGYTF. In DNA, the CDR3 is TGTGCCAGCAGTGTCCGCCGGGACAGGGAAGGAGAGGGCTACACCTTC.

The chain carries TRBV6-5 and TRBJ1-1; D is unclear. The germline gives CDR1 MNHEY, CDR2 SVGAGI. CDR3 length: 15 amino acids. Trimming left V 0 bases short and J 4 bases short, with 12 bases between. The chain's CDR3 is CASSYSIAAITEAFF. The CDR3 DNA reads TGTGCCAGCAGTTACTCGATAGCAGCGATCACTGAAGCTTTCTTT.

In its sample, this clone was seen once. This rearrangement joins TRBV24-1 to TRBJ1-2; 12 bases align to TRBD1. The V gene's germline CDR1 is KGHDR and CDR2 SFDVKD. CDR3 length: 14 residues. Trimming took 11 bases from V and 6 from J; bases not matched to a gene: 9. CDR3 in amino acids: CAIKPGQGADGYTF. CDR3 bases: TGTGCCATAAAACCGGGACAGGGGGCTGATGGCTACACCTTC.

A remark on this clone: Other nucleotide sequences in the sample specify the same CDR3. The chain carries TRBV7-2 and TRBJ1-2, with D tentatively TRBD1 (5 bases). Germline V lookup: CDR1 SGHTA, CDR2 FQGNSA. The V and J ends lost 1 base and 4 bases respectively, with 10 bases between them. This CDR3 has 14 residues. The CDR3 region is CASSLGQGAYGYTF. DNA of the CDR3: TGTGCCAGCAGCTTAGGACAAGGGGCCTATGGCTACACCTTC.

This clone occurred once. The chain links TRBV18 to TRBJ1-2, with 10 bases lining up with TRBD1. Germline assignment: CDR1 KGHSH and CDR2 LQKENI. This CDR3 is 14 amino acids long. The V and J ends lost 3 bases and 5 bases, in that order; junction bases with no gene match: 3. CDR3 sequence: CASSPGTGAYGYTF. DNA of the CDR3: TGTGCCAGCTCACCCGGGACAGGGGCTTATGGCTACACCTTC.

The chain is built from TRBV5-1 and TRBJ1-1, with D possibly being TRBD1 (5 bases). V dropped 2 bases and J dropped 1 base, with 12 bases sitting between them. CDR1 is SGHRS and CDR2 is YFSETQ in the germline V gene. The CDR3 totals 15 residues. The CDR3 sequence: CASSFPDSQNTEAFF. The CDR3 DNA sequence: TGCGCCAGCAGCTTCCCCGACAGTCAGAACACTGAAGCTTTCTTT.

This clone was detected only once. The rearrangement uses TRBV7-2 and TRBJ2-7; D unresolved. The CDR3 extends over 12 amino acids. The germline CDR1 and CDR2 sequences are SGHTA and FQGNSA. V lost 2 bases, J lost 3 bases, and 5 bases lay in between. DNA of the CDR3: TGTGCCAGCAGCTTATTTAACTACGAGCAGTACTTC. Residues: CASSLFNYEQYF.

This clone was counted a single time. The gene calls are TRBV19 and TRBJ1-5, with 9 bases that match TRBD1. CDR3 length equals 14 residues. Unmatched junction bases numbered 6, after V lost 7 bases and J lost 5 bases. Germline values: CDR1 LNHDA, CDR2 SQIVND (reference sequence). CDR3 DNA sequence: TGTGCCAGTATGCGGACAGGGGTCGATCAGCCCCAGCATTTT. It yields the protein CASMRTGVDQPQHF. Full variable domain (missing parts from reference TRBV19 and TRBJ1-5): DGGITQSPKYLFRKEGQNVTLSCEQNLNHDAMYWYRQDPGQGLRLIYYSQIVNDFQKGDIAEGYSVSREKKESFPLTVTSAQKNPTAFYLCASMRTGVDQPQHFGDGTRLSIL.

This CDR3 is CASSLGPAISNQPQHF. CDR3 sequence (DNA): TGTGCCAGCAGTTTAGGGCCAGCTATAAGCAATCAGCCCCAGCATTTT. The chain is built from TRBV27 and TRBJ1-5; D is unclear. CDR1 MNHEY and CDR2 SMNVEV come from the germline V gene (reference sequence). The ends were cut back, 2 bases at V and 1 base at J, with 12 bases in the middle. This CDR3 contains 16 residues.

This chain joins TRBV15 and TRBJ2-5; 7 bases are a match to TRBD1. V was clipped by 2 bases and J by 4 bases; unmatched bases: 13. Germline-derived CDR1 and CDR2 are LNHNV and YYDKDF (reference sequence). This CDR3 spans 17 amino acids. CDR3: CATSRTDVTGLGETQYF. The CDR3, as DNA: TGTGCCACCAGCAGAACTGACGTGACAGGGCTTGGAGAGACCCAGTACTTC.

The gene calls are TRBV6-2 or TRBV6-3 and TRBJ1-6; the D gene is possibly TRBD1 (6 bases). Trimming took 2 bases from V and 9 from J, leaving 14 bases between them. In germline, CDR1 is MNHEY, CDR2 SVGEGT. The CDR3 extends over 15 amino acids. CDR3 in amino acids: CASSYEGGGRSPLHF. The CDR3 coding sequence is TGTGCCAGCAGTTACGAAGGGGGAGGGCGTTCACCCCTCCACTTT.

The chain recombines TRBV5-4 with TRBJ2-1; TRBD2 might be the D (6 bases). CDR1 is SGHNT and CDR2 is YYREEE in the germline V gene (reference sequence). The CDR3 is made up of 15 amino acids. Between the trimmed V and J ends, which lost 0 bases and 5 bases, there was a span of 12 bases. This chain's CDR3 is CASSLDTAGNNEQFF. In DNA, the CDR3 is TGTGCCAGCAGCTTGGATACCGCGGGAAACAATGAGCAGTTCTTC.

The genes are TRBV6-5 and TRBJ1-6, with 7 bases fitting TRBD1. Germline lookup yields CDR1 MNHEY and CDR2 SVGAGI. With 6 bases clipped from V and 10 bases from J, the junction kept 6 bases outside the gene matches. This CDR3 has 13 amino acids. The CDR3 nucleotides read TGTGCCAGCAGGACAGGGAGTGGGTCACCCCTCCACTTT. Translating gives CASRTGSGSPLHF.

The gene calls are TRBV13 and TRBJ1-2; 7 bases match TRBD1. This CDR3 has 16 residues. Germline loops: CDR1 PRHDT, CDR2 FYEKMQ (reference sequence). Trimming removed 5 bases from V and 5 bases from J; junction bases left unmatched: 14. Written as DNA, the CDR3 is TGTGCCAGCAGCCCCTACCTCGGGACAGATATGTATGGCTACACCTTC. As protein: CASSPYLGTDMYGYTF.

V and J are TRBV19 and TRBJ2-5; a possible D gene is TRBD2 (7 bases). The CDR3 covers 14 residues. The ends were cut back, 1 base at V and 5 bases at J, with 11 bases in the middle. Looked up from germline, CDR1 is LNHDA and CDR2 is SQIVND (reference sequence). The CDR3 spells CASSIVRGPETQYF. As DNA, the CDR3 is TGTGCCAGTAGTATAGTGCGGGGGCCCGAGACCCAGTACTTC.

The chain is built from TRBV7-8 and TRBJ2-7; D is possibly TRBD1 (6 bases). Germline CDR1 reads SGHVS; CDR2 reads FQNEAQ. The CDR3 covers 15 residues. Trimming cost V 6 bases and J 6 bases, with 21 bases left between them. CDR3: CASRLGRGEVGEQYF. The CDR3 DNA follows: TGTGCCAGCAGGCTCGGCAGGGGAGAAGTTGGCGAGCAGTACTTC.

V and J are TRBV5-6 and TRBJ2-3, with 13 bases lining up with TRBD2. With V trimmed by 4 bases and J by 0 bases, 5 bases remained unmatched. CDR1 and CDR2 from the germline V gene are SGHDT and YYEEEE. This CDR3 region has 17 residues. DNA of the CDR3: TGTGCCAGCAGCCCGACTAGCGGGGGGCCTAGCACAGATACGCAGTATTTT. As protein: CASSPTSGGPSTDTQYF.

The chain recombines TRBV4-3 with TRBJ2-7; the D gene is possibly TRBD2 (6 bases). The CDR3 runs 15 residues. Germline-derived CDR1 and CDR2 are LGHNA and YSLEER. Trimming removed 4 bases from V and 4 bases from J, with 17 bases in between. The CDR3 loop reads CASSPRDSRGYEQYF. In DNA, the CDR3 is TGCGCCAGCAGCCCCCGGGACTCCCGGGGGTACGAGCAGTACTTC.

The chain couples TRBV4-1 to TRBJ1-1; the match to TRBD1 covers 7 bases. Germline V lookup: CDR1 MGHRA, CDR2 YSYEKL. Germline trimming cut 4 bases from V and 2 bases from J; bases unmatched to any gene: 4. This CDR3 spans 14 amino acids. CDR3 nucleotides: TGCGCCAGCAGCCTGGGACAGAGAAACACTGAAGCTTTCTTT. Encoded protein: CASSLGQRNTEAFF.

This chain uses TRBV4-1 with TRBJ2-4; D is perhaps TRBD1 (5 bases). The CDR3 extends over 17 amino acids. Trimming stripped 3 bases from V and 1 base from J, with 16 bases between. The germline V gene encodes CDR1 MGHRA and CDR2 YSYEKL. The DNA of the CDR3 is TGCGCCAGCAGCCAGATAGTGCAGGGTATCGCCAAAAACATTCAGTACTTC. Translation gives CASSQIVQGIAKNIQYF.

The chain links TRBV14 to TRBJ1-2, with 9 bases matching TRBD1. The V and J ends lost 6 bases and 7 bases, in that order; junction bases with no gene match: 9. Germline CDR1 reads SGHDN; CDR2 reads FVKESK. The CDR3 is 14 residues long. The CDR3 region has the DNA TGTGCCAGCAGAGCACAGGGGGCGCAGGCTGGCTACACCTTC. This codes for CASRAQGAQAGYTF. Drawing the rest from reference TRBV14 and TRBJ1-2, the complete variable domain is EAGVTQFPSHSVIEKGQTVTLRCDPISGHDNLYWYRRVMGKEIKFLLHFVKESKQDESGMPNNRFLAERTGGTYSTLKVQPAELEDSGVYFCASRAQGAQAGYTFGSGTRLTVV.

The CDR3 protein is CATSDIDRLAGYTF. The DNA for the CDR3 is TGTGCCACCAGCGACATTGACAGACTTGCTGGCTACACCTTC. This sequence joins TRBV24-1 and TRBJ1-2; TRBD1 is a possible D gene (5 bases). The CDR3 contains 14 residues. Germline lookup yields CDR1 KGHDR and CDR2 SFDVKD. The V gene lost 7 bases and the J gene lost 7 bases, with 18 bases spanning the gap.

V is TRBV9 and J is TRBJ2-2; 11 bases match TRBD2. This CDR3 is built from 19 residues. Losses at the gene ends were 0 bases for V and 0 bases for J; bases not matched to a gene: 7. In germline, CDR1 is SGDLS, CDR2 YYNGEE. The CDR3 DNA sequence: TGTGCCAGCAGCGTAGAAACTAGCGGGAGCAAGGCGAACACCGGGGAGCTGTTTTTT. As protein: CASSVETSGSKANTGELFF.

In DNA, the CDR3 is TGTGCCAGCAGTGACCTAGGACAGGGGTATGGCTACACCTTC. Protein product: CASSDLGQGYGYTF. The V call is TRBV2, the J call TRBJ1-2; 9 bases are a match to TRBD1. V trimming: 3 bases; J trimming: 5 bases; junction bases outside the gene matches: 4. In germline, CDR1 is SNHLY, CDR2 FYNNEI. This CDR3 has 14 residues. Combining the CDR3 with reference TRBV2 and TRBJ1-2 gives the whole variable domain EPEVTQTPSHQVTQMGQEVILRCVPISNHLYFYWYRQILGQKVEFLVSFYNNEISEKSEIFDDQFSVERPDGSNFTLKIRSTKLEDSAMYFCASSDLGQGYGYTFGSGTRLTVV.

This clone was detected only a few times. The V call is TRBV3-1 (or the pseudogene TRBV3-2), the J call TRBJ2-7, with 9 bases fitting TRBD1. The CDR3 extends over 14 amino acids. CDR1 and CDR2 from the germline V gene are LGHDT and YNNKEL (reference sequence). Germline trimming cut 4 bases from V and 5 bases from J; bases unmatched to any gene: 6. CDR3 in DNA: TGTGCCAGCAGCCGAGGGACAGGGAGCCACGAGCAGTACTTC. It specifies CASSRGTGSHEQYF.

The chain couples TRBV24-1 to TRBJ2-5; TRBD1 aligns across 7 bases. Germline CDR1 and CDR2: KGHDR and SFDVKD. V trimming: 2 bases; J trimming: 5 bases; junction bases outside the gene matches: 10. CDR3 size: 16 residues. CDR3 residues: CATSDSGTAAGETQYF. The CDR3 DNA reads as TGTGCCACCAGTGATTCCGGGACAGCCGCCGGGGAGACCCAGTACTTC.

This chain uses TRBV13 with TRBJ2-2; 13 nucleotides align to TRBD2. With 0 bases clipped from V and 5 bases from J, the junction kept 0 bases outside the gene matches. The germline gives CDR1 PRHDT, CDR2 FYEKMQ (reference sequence). The CDR3 is 16 amino acids. CDR3 bases: TGTGCCAGCAGCTTAGGACTAGCGGGAGGGACCGGGGAGCTGTTTTTT. Protein product: CASSLGLAGGTGELFF.

This chain connects TRBV7-2 to TRBJ2-1, with a weak D call TRBD2 (5 bases). The CDR3 runs to 14 residues. The V gene lost 7 bases and the J gene lost 4 bases, with 14 bases spanning the gap. The V gene's germline CDR1 is SGHTA and CDR2 FQGNSA. Here the CDR3 DNA reads TGTGCCAGCACCCGACCGGACTCATACAATGAGCAGTTCTTC. It codes for CASTRPDSYNEQFF.